This T cell receptor beta chain was identified in a study of T cells in Graves' hyperthyroidism and ophthalmopathy. Whole-study findings and limits: Peripheral blood also featured most of the thyroid clonotypes expanded above 0.001. The model anticipated ophthalmopathy a median approximately six months pre-onset.

Diagnostic decisions used clinical symptoms, serum thyroxine and TRAb, thyroid ultrasound and orbital computed tomography. The PBMCs had their origin in 7.5 to 10 ml of fresh peripheral blood. Researchers amplified the TCR beta CDR3 regions from RNA transcripts. In the first-round RT-PCR of the TCR CDR3, the HTBI primer set was used. TCRdb redid the calling of the multiplex PCR reads with MiXCR, one entry per CDR3 protein. The repertoire holds fewer than 700,000 distinct CDR3 sequences, roughly 17% seen once, with 17% in the top ten. Germline assignment: CDR1 SGDLS and CDR2 YYNGEE. CDR3 length: 15 amino acids. Germline trimming cut 5 bases from V and 6 bases from J; bases unmatched to any gene: 11. On this clonotype: The antigen is undetermined.

The source of this sequence is a woman aged 18 to 35 with Graves' ophthalmopathy. The sequenced sample was blood. V gene TRBV9 combines with J gene TRBJ2-1, with TRBD2 identical over 7 bases. The CDR3 DNA is TGTGCCAGCAGTGATGGACTAGAATTGTTCAATGAGCAGTTCTTC. The encoded protein is CASSDGLELFNEQFF.